This TCR beta chain was recovered during a study of a mutant IDH1 vaccine in newly diagnosed glioma. Study in general: Visit V13 took place at week 47, and visit V12 happened at week 35.

Time point here: week 35, safety follow-up. It was 300 ug of mutant IDH1 20-mer peptide that made up each vaccine dose, given with topical imiquimod. The vaccination schedule gave patients eight doses in weeks 1, 3, 5, 7, 11, 15, 19 and 23. This clone showed up just once. The target antigen is unknown. Measured with immunoSEQ multiplex PCR; TCRdb has only the in-frame clones, and not every one. The data hold some 57,000 clones, with approximately 81% observed a single time. CDR1 is SQVTM and CDR2 is ANQGSEA in the germline V gene. The V and J ends lost 3 bases and 4 bases, in that order; junction bases with no gene match: 15. CDR3 length equals 17 residues.

The receptor was derived from a woman aged 18-29 years with glioma. The chain couples TRBV29-1 to TRBJ2-1; 7 bases agree with TRBD2. The source was PBMCs, collected from a glioma patient whose treatment included an IDH1 peptide vaccine. CDR3 coding DNA: TGCAGCGTTGAGTCTGCCGAAGGGACTAACATATACAATGAGCAGTTCTTC. Protein: CSVESAEGTNIYNEQFF.